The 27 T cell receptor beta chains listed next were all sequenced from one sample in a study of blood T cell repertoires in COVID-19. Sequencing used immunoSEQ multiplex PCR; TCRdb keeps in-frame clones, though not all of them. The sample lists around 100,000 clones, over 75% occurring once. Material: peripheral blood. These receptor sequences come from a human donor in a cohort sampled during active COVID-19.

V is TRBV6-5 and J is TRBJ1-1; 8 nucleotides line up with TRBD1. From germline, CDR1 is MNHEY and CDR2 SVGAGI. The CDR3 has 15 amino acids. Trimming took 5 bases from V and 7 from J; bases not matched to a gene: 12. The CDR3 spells CASSMDRALLSEAFF. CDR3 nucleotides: TGTGCCAGCAGTATGGACAGGGCTTTACTTAGTGAAGCTTTCTTT.

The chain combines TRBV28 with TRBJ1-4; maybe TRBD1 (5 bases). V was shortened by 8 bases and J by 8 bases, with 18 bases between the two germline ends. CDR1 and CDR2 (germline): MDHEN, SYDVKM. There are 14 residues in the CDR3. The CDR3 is CASAPGGWGEKLFF. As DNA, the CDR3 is TGTGCCAGCGCCCCGGGGGGGTGGGGAGAAAAACTGTTTTTT.

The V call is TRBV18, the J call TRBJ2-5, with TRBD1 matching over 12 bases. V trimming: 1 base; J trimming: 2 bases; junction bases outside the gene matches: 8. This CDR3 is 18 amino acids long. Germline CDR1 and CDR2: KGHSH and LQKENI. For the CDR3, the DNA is TGTGCCAGCTCACCACGCGGGACAGGGGGCCTCGGGCAAGAGACCCAGTACTTC. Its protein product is CASSPRGTGGLGQETQYF.

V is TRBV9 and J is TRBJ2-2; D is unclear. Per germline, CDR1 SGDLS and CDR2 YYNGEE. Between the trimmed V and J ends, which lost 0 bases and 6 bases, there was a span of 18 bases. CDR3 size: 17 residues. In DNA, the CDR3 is TGTGCCAGCAGCGTAGAAAGCAGACTGGGTCGACCCGGGGAGCTGTTTTTT. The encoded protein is CASSVESRLGRPGELFF.

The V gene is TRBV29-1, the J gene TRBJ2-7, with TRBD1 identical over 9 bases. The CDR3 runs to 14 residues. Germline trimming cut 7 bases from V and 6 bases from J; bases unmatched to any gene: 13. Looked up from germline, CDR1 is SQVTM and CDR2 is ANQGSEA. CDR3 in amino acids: CSANSGTGFSEQYF. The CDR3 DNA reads TGCAGCGCCAACAGCGGGACAGGGTTCTCCGAGCAGTACTTC.

This CDR3 reads CASSLVSASSYEQYF. The CDR3 DNA reads as TGCGCCAGCAGCTTGGTTTCCGCTAGCTCCTACGAGCAGTACTTC. The chain combines TRBV5-1 with TRBJ2-7; D ambiguous. CDR3 length: 15 amino acids. V lost 0 bases to trimming and J lost 0 bases, with 10 bases between them. The germline V gene has CDR1 SGHRS and CDR2 YFSETQ.

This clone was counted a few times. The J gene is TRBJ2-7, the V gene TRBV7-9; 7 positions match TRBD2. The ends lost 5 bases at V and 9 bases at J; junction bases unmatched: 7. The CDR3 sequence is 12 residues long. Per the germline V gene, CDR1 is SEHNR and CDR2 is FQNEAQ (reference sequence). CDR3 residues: CASSQEGGRQYF. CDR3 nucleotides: TGTGCCAGCAGCCAGGAGGGAGGGAGGCAGTACTTC.

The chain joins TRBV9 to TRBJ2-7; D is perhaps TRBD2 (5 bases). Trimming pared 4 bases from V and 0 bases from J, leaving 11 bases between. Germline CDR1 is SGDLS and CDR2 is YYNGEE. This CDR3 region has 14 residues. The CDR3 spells CASSPLGSSYEQYF. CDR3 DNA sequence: TGTGCCAGCAGCCCCTTAGGGAGCTCCTACGAGCAGTACTTC.

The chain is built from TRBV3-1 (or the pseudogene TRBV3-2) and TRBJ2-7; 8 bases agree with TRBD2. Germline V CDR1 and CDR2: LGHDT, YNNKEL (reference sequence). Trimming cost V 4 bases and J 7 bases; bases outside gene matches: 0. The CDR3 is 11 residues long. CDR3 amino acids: CASSRGGEQYF. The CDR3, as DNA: TGTGCCAGCAGCCGCGGGGGGGAGCAGTACTTC.

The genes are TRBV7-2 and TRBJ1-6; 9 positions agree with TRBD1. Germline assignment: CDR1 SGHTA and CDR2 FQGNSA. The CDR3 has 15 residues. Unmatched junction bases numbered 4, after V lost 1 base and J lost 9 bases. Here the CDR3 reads CASSLEYRGLSPLHF. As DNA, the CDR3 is TGTGCCAGCAGCTTAGAATACAGGGGGCTTTCACCCCTCCACTTT.

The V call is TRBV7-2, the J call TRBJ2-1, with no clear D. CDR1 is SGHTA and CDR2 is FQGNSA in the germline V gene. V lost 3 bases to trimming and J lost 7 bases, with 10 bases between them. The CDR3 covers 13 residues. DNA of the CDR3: TGTGCCAGCAGCTTGTCTACTTTGAATGAGCAGTTCTTC. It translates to CASSLSTLNEQFF.

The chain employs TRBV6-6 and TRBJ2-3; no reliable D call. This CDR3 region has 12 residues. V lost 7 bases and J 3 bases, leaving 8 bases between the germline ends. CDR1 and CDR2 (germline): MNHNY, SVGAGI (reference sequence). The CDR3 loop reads CASKASTDTQYF. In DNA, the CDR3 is TGTGCCAGCAAAGCCTCGACAGATACGCAGTATTTT.

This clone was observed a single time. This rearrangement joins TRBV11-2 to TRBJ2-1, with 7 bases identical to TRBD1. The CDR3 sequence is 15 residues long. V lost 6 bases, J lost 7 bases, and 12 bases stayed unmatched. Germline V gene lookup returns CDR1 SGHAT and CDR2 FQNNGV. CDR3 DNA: TGTGCCAGCAGACCCATTGCCGACAGGGCAAATGAGCAGTTCTTC. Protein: CASRPIADRANEQFF. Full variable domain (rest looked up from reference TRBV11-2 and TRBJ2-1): EAGVAQSPRYKIIEKRQSVAFWCNPISGHATLYWYQQILGQGPKLLIQFQNNGVVDDSQLPKDRFSAERLKGVDSTLKIQPAKLEDSAVYLCASRPIADRANEQFFGPGTRLTVL.

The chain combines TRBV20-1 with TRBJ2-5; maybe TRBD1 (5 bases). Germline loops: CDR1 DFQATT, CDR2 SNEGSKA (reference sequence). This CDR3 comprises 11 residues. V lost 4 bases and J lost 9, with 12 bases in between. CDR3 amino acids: CSATDKASQYF. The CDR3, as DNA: TGCAGTGCTACGGACAAAGCGTCCCAGTACTTC.

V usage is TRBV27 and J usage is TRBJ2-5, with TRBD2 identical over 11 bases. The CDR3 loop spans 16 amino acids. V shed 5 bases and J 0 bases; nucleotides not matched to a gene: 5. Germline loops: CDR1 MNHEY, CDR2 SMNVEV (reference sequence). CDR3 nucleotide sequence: TGTGCCAGCAGTCCCAGACTAGCGGGGCACCAAGAGACCCAGTACTTC. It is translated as CASSPRLAGHQETQYF.

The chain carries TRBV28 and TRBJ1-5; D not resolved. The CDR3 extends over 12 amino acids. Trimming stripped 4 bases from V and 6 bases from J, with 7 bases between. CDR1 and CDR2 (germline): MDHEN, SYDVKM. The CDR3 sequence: CASSSGSQPQHF. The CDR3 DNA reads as TGTGCCAGCAGTTCGGGAAGTCAGCCCCAGCATTTT.

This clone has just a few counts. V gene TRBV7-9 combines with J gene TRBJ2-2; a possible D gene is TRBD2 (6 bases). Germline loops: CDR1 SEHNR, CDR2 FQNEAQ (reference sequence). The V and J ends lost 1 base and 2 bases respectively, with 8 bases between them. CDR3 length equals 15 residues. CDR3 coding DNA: TGTGCCAGCAGCTTAGGAGGGACTAACACCGGGGAGCTGTTTTTT. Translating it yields CASSLGGTNTGELFF.

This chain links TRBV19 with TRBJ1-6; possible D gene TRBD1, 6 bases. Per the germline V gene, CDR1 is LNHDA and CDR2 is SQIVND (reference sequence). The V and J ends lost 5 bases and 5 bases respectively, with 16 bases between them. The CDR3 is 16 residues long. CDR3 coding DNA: TGTGCCAGTAGTCGGACAGCGACGGCAGATAATTCACCCCTCCACTTT. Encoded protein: CASSRTATADNSPLHF.

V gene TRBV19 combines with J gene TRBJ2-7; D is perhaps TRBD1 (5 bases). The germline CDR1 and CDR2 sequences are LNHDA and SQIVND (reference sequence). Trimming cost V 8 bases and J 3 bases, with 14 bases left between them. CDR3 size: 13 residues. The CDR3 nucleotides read TGTGCCAGTGCCGTGACAGCCCTCTACGAGCAGTACTTC. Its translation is CASAVTALYEQYF.

The CDR3 DNA follows: TGTGCCAGCAGCCCCTCTACAGCTACCTACGAGCAGTACTTC. This codes for CASSPSTATYEQYF. This sequence joins TRBV3-1 (or the pseudogene TRBV3-2) and TRBJ2-7; D gene uncertain. This CDR3 has 14 amino acids. From germline, CDR1 is LGHDT and CDR2 YNNKEL (reference sequence). V was clipped by 4 bases and J by 2 bases, with 12 bases between them.

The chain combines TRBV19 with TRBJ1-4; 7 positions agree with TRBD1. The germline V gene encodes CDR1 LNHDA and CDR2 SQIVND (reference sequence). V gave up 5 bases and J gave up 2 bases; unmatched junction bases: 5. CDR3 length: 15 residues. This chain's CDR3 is CASSSGQATNEKLFF. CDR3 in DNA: TGTGCCAGTAGTTCAGGACAGGCTACTAATGAAAAACTGTTTTTT.

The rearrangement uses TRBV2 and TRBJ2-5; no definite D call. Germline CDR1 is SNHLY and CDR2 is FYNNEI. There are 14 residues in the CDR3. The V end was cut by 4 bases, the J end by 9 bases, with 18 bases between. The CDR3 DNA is TGTGCCAGCAGTGTTTTAGCAAATACCTCCCCCCAGTACTTC. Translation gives CASSVLANTSPQYF.

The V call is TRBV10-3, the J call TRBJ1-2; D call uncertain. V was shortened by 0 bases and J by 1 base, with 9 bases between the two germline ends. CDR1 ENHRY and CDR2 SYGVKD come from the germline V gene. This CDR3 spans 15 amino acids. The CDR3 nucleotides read TGTGCCATCAGTGAGTCGGGCGTCGATAACTATGGCTACACCTTC. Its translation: CAISESGVDNYGYTF.

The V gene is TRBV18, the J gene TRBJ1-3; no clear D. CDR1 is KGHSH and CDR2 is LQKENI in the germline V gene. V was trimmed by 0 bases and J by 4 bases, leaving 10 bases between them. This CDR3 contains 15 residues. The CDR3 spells CASSPPNGYGNTIYF. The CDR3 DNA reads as TGTGCCAGCTCACCACCTAACGGGTACGGAAACACCATATATTTT. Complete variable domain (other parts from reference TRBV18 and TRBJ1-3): NAGVMQNPRHLVRRRGQEARLRCSPMKGHSHVYWYRQLPEEGLKFMVYLQKENIIDESGMPKERFSAEFPKEGPSILRIQQVVRGDSAAYFCASSPPNGYGNTIYFGEGSWLTVV.

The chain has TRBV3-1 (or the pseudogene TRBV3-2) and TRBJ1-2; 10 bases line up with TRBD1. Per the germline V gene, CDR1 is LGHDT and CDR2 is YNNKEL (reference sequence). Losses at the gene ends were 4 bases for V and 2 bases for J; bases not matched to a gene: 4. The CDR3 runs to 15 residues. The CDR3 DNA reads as TGTGCCAGCAGCCGTTCGACAGGGGGCAACTATGGCTACACCTTC. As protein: CASSRSTGGNYGYTF.

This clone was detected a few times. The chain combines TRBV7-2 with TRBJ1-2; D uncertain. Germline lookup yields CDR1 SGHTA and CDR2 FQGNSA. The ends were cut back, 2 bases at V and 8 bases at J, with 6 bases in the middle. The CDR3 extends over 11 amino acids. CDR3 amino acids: CASSLWRGYTF. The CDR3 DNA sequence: TGTGCCAGCAGCTTATGGAGAGGCTACACCTTC.

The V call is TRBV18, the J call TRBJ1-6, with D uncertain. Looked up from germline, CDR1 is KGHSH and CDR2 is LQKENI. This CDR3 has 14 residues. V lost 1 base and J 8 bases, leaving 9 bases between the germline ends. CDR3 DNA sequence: TGTGCCAGCTCACCACTAACTGGAGATTCACCCCTCCACTTT. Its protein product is CASSPLTGDSPLHF.